This T cell receptor beta chain was found in a study of CD8 T cells in Susac syndrome. Reverse transcription of about 0.45 to 1 ug RNA was carried out with random hexamers. TCRdb reprocessed the immunoSEQ multiplex PCR reads with MiXCR, giving one entry per CDR3 protein. The sample contains about 300,000 distinct CDR3 sequences, roughly 85% of which appear only once. The germline CDR1 and CDR2 sequences are LNHDA and SQIVND (reference sequence). The V and J ends lost 1 base and 12 bases, in that order; junction bases with no gene match: 7. This CDR3 has 13 residues. This receptor was taken from a human donor with multiple sclerosis. Input material: CD8+ T cells from PBMCs. V gene TRBV19 combines with J gene TRBJ1-1, with TRBD1 matching 8 bases. The CDR3 reads CASSIVSGGAPFF. CDR3 in DNA: TGTGCCAGTAGTATAGTTTCAGGGGGCGCACCTTTCTTT.